The clone carrying this TCR beta chain was picked up a small number of times. The antigen remains unidentified. These data are taken from a study of CD8 T cells in ankylosing spondylitis. V was shortened by 2 bases and J by 7 bases, with 11 bases between the two germline ends. CDR3 length equals 13 residues. Study-wide points: Disease-linked clones proved CD8+ and comparatively uncommon in peripheral blood. A subset of motif variants has previously been described in the synovial fluid and blood of reactive arthritis. It was reported that disease-linked clones were significantly enriched in matched ankylosing spondylitis synovial fluid.

Construction of TCR beta libraries was performed using quantitative 5'-RACE with molecular barcodes. Each CDR3 protein gets one entry after TCRdb re-called the 5' RACE reads with MiXCR. Altogether about 150,000 distinct CDR3 sequences are present, around a third being singletons, with the ten largest covering over 5.5%. The chain is built from TRBV12-3 or TRBV12-4 and TRBJ1-2; TRBD1 might be the D (5 bases). Sequenced input: synovial fluid, either unsorted or a sorted T cell fraction (not recorded which). This receptor was identified in a male donor with ankylosing spondylitis. In nucleotides, the CDR3 is TGTGCCAGCAGTTTACTTCTAGACAGTGGCTACACCTTC. This sequence encodes CASSLLLDSGYTF.